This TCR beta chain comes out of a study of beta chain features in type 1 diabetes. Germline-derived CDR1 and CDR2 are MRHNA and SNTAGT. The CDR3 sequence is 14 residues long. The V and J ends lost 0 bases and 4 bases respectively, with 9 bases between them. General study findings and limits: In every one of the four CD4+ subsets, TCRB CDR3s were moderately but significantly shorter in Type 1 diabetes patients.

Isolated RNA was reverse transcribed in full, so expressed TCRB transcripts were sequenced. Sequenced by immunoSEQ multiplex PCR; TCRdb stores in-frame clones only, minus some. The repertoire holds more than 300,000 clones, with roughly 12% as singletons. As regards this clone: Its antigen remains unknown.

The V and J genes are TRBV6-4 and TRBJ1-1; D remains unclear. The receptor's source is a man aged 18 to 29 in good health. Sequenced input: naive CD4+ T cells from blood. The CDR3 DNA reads TGTGCCAGCAGTGACTCGGGAGGGTCCACTGAAGCTTTCTTT. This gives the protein CASSDSGGSTEAFF.